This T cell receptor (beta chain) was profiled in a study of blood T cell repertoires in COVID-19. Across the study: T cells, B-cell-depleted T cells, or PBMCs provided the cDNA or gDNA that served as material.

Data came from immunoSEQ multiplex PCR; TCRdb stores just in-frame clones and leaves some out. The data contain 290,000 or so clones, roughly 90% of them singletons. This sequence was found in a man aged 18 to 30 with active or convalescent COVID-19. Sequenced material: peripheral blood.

CDR3 sequence (DNA): TGTGCCAGCAGCCGAACAGGGGGCGGAGAGACCCAGTACTTC. Its protein product is CASSRTGGGETQYF. V is TRBV27 and J is TRBJ2-5; 9 nucleotides match TRBD1. After removal of 6 bases from V and 4 bases from J, the junction contained 6 bases not matched to a gene. CDR3 size: 14 residues. Germline V gene lookup returns CDR1 MNHEY and CDR2 SMNVEV (reference sequence).